One sample yielded the 15 T cell receptor beta chains listed below, sequenced in a study of OX40 agonist ivuxolimab in advanced cancers. The repertoire was sequenced with immunoSEQ multiplex PCR; TCRdb's copy has only in-frame clones and lacks some. The data show 75,000 to 100,000 clones, with just over 90% seen just once and 0.6% to 0.75% held by the top ten. Source: CD4+ or CD8+ T cells sorted from blood, taken in a trial of the OX40 agonist ivuxolimab. Source of these receptors: an adult with an advanced solid tumor such as melanoma, head and neck, liver or kidney cancer.

CDR3 DNA sequence: TGTGCCATCAGCCGCCAGGACAATGAGCAGTTCTTC. Translation: CAISRQDNEQFF. This chain connects TRBV10-3 to TRBJ2-1; D is undetermined. Trimming took off 6 bases at V and 5 bases at J, with 8 bases between the two ends. Germline V lookup: CDR1 ENHRY, CDR2 SYGVKD. CDR3 size: 12 residues.

J is TRBJ2-7 and V is TRBV11-3; 7 bases line up with TRBD1. The J segment lost 2 bases and the V segment lost 5 bases, leaving 6 bases of the junction unmatched. Germline V CDR1 and CDR2: SGHNT, YENEEA. The CDR3 length is 14 residues. For the CDR3, the DNA is TGTGCCAGCAGCCTCACGACAGGGCCCTACGAGCAGTACTTC. Its translation is CASSLTTGPYEQYF. Full variable domain (missing parts from reference TRBV11-3 and TRBJ2-7): EAGVVQSPRYKIIEKKQPVAFWCNPISGHNTLYWYLQNLGQGPELLIRYENEEAVDDSQLPKDRFSAERLKGVDSTLKIQPAELGDSAVYLCASSLTTGPYEQYFGPGTRLTVT.

For this clone: The junction does not match germline at one end; this may be a read error. The chain couples TRBV5-8 to TRBJ1-1; the D gene is possibly TRBD1 (6 bases). Per the germline V gene, CDR1 is SGHTS and CDR2 is YDEGEE. CDR3 length: 13 residues. CDR3 sequence reads: CASSFREMGKGVF. The CDR3 DNA follows: TGTGCCAGCAGCTTCAGGGAAATGGGGAAGGGGGTCTTT.

The chain combines TRBV5-1 with TRBJ2-7; maybe TRBD1 (5 bases). V dropped 1 base and J dropped 7 bases, with 15 bases sitting between them. This CDR3 spans 14 amino acids. Germline CDR1 reads SGHRS; CDR2 reads YFSETQ. The CDR3 bases are TGCGCCAGCAGCTTGCTGGACACCATGGGGGAGCAGTACTTC. Encoded protein: CASSLLDTMGEQYF.

The V and J genes are TRBV6-5 and TRBJ2-2; 7 nucleotides match TRBD2. V was clipped by 10 bases and J by 3 bases; unmatched bases: 5. This CDR3 is built from 13 residues. Germline loops: CDR1 MNHEY, CDR2 SVGAGI. For the CDR3, the DNA is TGTGCCACCTTTGGGAGGGACACCGGGGAGCTGTTTTTT. Amino acids: CATFGRDTGELFF.

The chain has TRBV7-6 and TRBJ2-3, with D possibly being TRBD2 (6 bases). Trimming took off 1 base at V and 2 bases at J, with 10 bases between the two ends. Germline CDR1 reads SGHVS; CDR2 reads FNYEAQ. The CDR3 sequence is 15 residues long. The CDR3 coding sequence is TGTGCCAGCAGCTTAGGCAGCGGGTACACAGATACGCAGTATTTT. Translated, it gives CASSLGSGYTDTQYF.

The rearrangement joins TRBV18 to TRBJ1-4; D may be TRBD1 (5 bases). V lost 1 base, J lost 6 bases, and 15 bases lay in between. Germline V gives CDR1 KGHSH, CDR2 LQKENI. The CDR3 loop spans 16 amino acids. CDR3 sequence reads: CASSPLGGGIDEKLFF. CDR3 in DNA: TGTGCCAGCTCACCACTTGGGGGAGGAATTGATGAAAAACTGTTTTTT.

The chain is built from TRBV7-2 and TRBJ2-3; 7 bases fit TRBD2. The CDR3 runs 14 residues. Trimming cost V 5 bases and J 6 bases; bases outside gene matches: 8. Germline CDR1 and CDR2: SGHTA and FQGNSA. The CDR3 here is CASSTRTSPDTQYF. The DNA for the CDR3 is TGTGCCAGCAGCACCCGGACTAGTCCGGATACGCAGTATTTT.

The gene calls are TRBV6-1 and TRBJ2-2; the match to TRBD1 covers 8 bases. The CDR3 has 14 residues. V trimming: 6 bases; J trimming: 6 bases; junction bases outside the gene matches: 6. Germline V gives CDR1 MNHNS, CDR2 SASEGT. The CDR3 DNA reads as TGTGCCAGCAGGGGACAGGCATCCGCCGGGGAGCTGTTTTTT. Amino acid sequence: CASRGQASAGELFF.

The chain employs TRBV6-5 and TRBJ2-7; TRBD2 matches 13 bases. The junction had 5 bases not matched to a gene; V was cut back by 4 bases and J by 2 bases. The germline CDR1 and CDR2 sequences are MNHEY and SVGAGI. The CDR3 length is 16 residues. In DNA form, the CDR3 reads TGTGCCAGCAGTTCGATCGGGACTAGCGGGGCCTACGAGCAGTACTTC. Encoded protein: CASSSIGTSGAYEQYF.

The chain employs TRBV9 and TRBJ2-1, with D possibly TRBD1 on 5 matching bases. The CDR3 totals 13 residues. Germline V gene data show CDR1 as SGDLS and CDR2 as YYNGEE. V lost 3 bases, J lost 3 bases, and 7 bases lay in between. CDR3: CASSGTFYNEQFF. The DNA for the CDR3 is TGTGCCAGCAGCGGGACATTCTACAATGAGCAGTTCTTC.

CDR3 DNA sequence: TGTGCCAGCCGGTGGGAGTCCTACGAGCAGTACTTC. Translated, it gives CASRWESYEQYF. J is TRBJ2-7 and V is TRBV6-1; TRBD2 is a possible D gene (5 bases). Trimming took 8 bases from V and 1 from J, leaving 9 bases between them. CDR1 and CDR2 (germline): MNHNS, SASEGT. The CDR3 runs 12 residues.

Comments on this clone: The junction does not match germline at one end; this may be a read error. The chain has TRBV29-1 and TRBJ2-5; 7 bases line up with TRBD1. Germline V gives CDR1 SQVTM, CDR2 ANQGSEA. The CDR3 runs 13 residues. DNA for the CDR3: TGCAGCGTATCACAGACAGGGACAGAGGCCCAGTACTTC. Protein sequence: CSVSQTGTEAQYF.

The chain joins TRBV5-1 to TRBJ2-5; 7 nucleotides match TRBD2. The CDR3 contains 16 residues. Germline V gives CDR1 SGHRS, CDR2 YFSETQ. J lost 1 base, V lost 0 bases, and 6 bases had no gene match. The CDR3 bases are TGCGCCAGCAGCTTGGGGCTAGCGGTGATCCAAGAGACCCAGTACTTC. Its translation: CASSLGLAVIQETQYF.

This chain uses TRBV29-1 with TRBJ1-1; D not resolved. The germline V gene encodes CDR1 SQVTM and CDR2 ANQGSEA. The CDR3 contains 12 residues. V was clipped by 5 bases and J by 6 bases, with 13 bases between them. This chain's CDR3 is CSVYGVSAEAFF. CDR3 coding DNA: TGCAGCGTTTACGGGGTTAGCGCTGAAGCTTTCTTT.